These 21 T cell receptor beta chains came from one sample sequenced in a study of cytomegalovirus exposure and HLA in healthy donors. 60 Vbeta and 13 Jbeta primers were used in PCR. TCRdb keeps only in-frame clones here, not all; method: immunoSEQ multiplex PCR. The sample consists of approximately 270,000 clones, about 80% of them appearing once. Sequencing used PBMCs. Source of these receptors: a girl aged 2-9 years in good health and CMV-seronegative.

This chain links TRBV2 with TRBJ2-7, with D perhaps TRBD1 (6 bases). Germline V CDR1 and CDR2: SNHLY, FYNNEI. Trimming removed 7 bases from V and 6 bases from J, with 19 bases in between. CDR3 length: 14 amino acids. CDR3 coding DNA: TGTGCCAGCAAATCGACCATCTTGGGGGCCGAGCAGTACTTC. Translation: CASKSTILGAEQYF.

The chain couples TRBV6-5 to TRBJ2-7; 12 positions match TRBD2. Germline values: CDR1 MNHEY, CDR2 SVGAGI. Trimming at V came to 2 bases and at J to 3 bases, leaving 2 bases not matched to a gene. This CDR3 has 15 residues. CDR3 residues: CASSYGGLAGYEQYF. Written as DNA, the CDR3 is TGTGCCAGCAGTTACGGGGGACTAGCGGGCTACGAGCAGTACTTC.

Written as DNA, the CDR3 is TGTGCCTGGAGTTTAGGACTAGACTATGAGCAGTTCTTC. As protein: CAWSLGLDYEQFF. The genes are TRBV30 and TRBJ2-1, with 7 bases lining up with TRBD2. Looked up from germline, CDR1 is GTSNPN and CDR2 is SVGIG (reference sequence). Trimming took 2 bases from V and 8 from J; bases not matched to a gene: 6. The CDR3 totals 13 residues. The full variable domain, rest sourced from reference TRBV30 and TRBJ2-1, is SQTIHQWPATLVQPVGSPLSLECTVEGTSNPNLYWYRQAAGRGLQLLFYSVGIGQISSEVPQNLSASRPQDRQFILSSKKLLLSDSGFYLCAWSLGLDYEQFFGPGTRLTVL.

V gene TRBV9 combines with J gene TRBJ2-5, with a weak D call TRBD2 (6 bases). Germline V CDR1 and CDR2: SGDLS, YYNGEE. The CDR3 runs 15 residues. V was clipped by 0 bases and J by 2 bases, with 11 bases between them. CDR3 sequence reads: CASSVAGGAQETQYF. The CDR3 DNA reads TGTGCCAGCAGCGTAGCTGGAGGGGCGCAAGAGACCCAGTACTTC.

The V call is TRBV4-1, the J call TRBJ2-7; 8 bases match TRBD2. The CDR3 consists of 14 residues. The J segment lost 4 bases and the V segment lost 2 bases, leaving 4 bases of the junction unmatched. Germline assignment: CDR1 MGHRA and CDR2 YSYEKL. The CDR3 sequence is CASSQYSGSYEQYF. As DNA, the CDR3 is TGCGCCAGCAGCCAATACAGCGGGAGTTACGAGCAGTACTTC.

The chain uses TRBV28 and TRBJ2-7, with 11 bases lining up with TRBD1. This CDR3 is 16 amino acids long. Germline V gene sequence: CDR1 MDHEN, CDR2 SYDVKM. Losses at the gene ends were 5 bases for V and 5 bases for J; bases not matched to a gene: 11. CDR3 sequence: CASSPIGQGAPNEQYF. In DNA form, the CDR3 reads TGTGCCAGCAGTCCCATCGGACAGGGGGCGCCGAACGAGCAGTACTTC.

The chain employs TRBV30 and TRBJ1-1, with D tentatively TRBD1 (6 bases). Germline V gives CDR1 GTSNPN, CDR2 SVGIG (reference sequence). This CDR3 is built from 12 residues. Trimming left V 5 bases short and J 6 bases short, with 13 bases between. The CDR3 is CAWADRFSEAFF. CDR3 bases: TGTGCCTGGGCTGACAGGTTTTCTGAAGCTTTCTTT.

This clone was detected only a few times. This rearrangement joins TRBV19 to TRBJ2-2; TRBD2 aligns across 7 bases. The CDR3 extends over 17 amino acids. Germline V gene lookup returns CDR1 LNHDA and CDR2 SQIVND (reference sequence). The trim removed 1 base at V and 5 bases at J, leaving 10 bases unmatched. The CDR3 DNA reads TGTGCCAGTAGTATAGGTACAGCGGGATATGGTACCGGGGAGCTGTTTTTT. It yields the protein CASSIGTAGYGTGELFF.

This clone was picked up a small number of times. The V gene is TRBV9, the J gene TRBJ1-2; D is ambiguous. CDR1 is SGDLS and CDR2 is YYNGEE in the germline V gene. This CDR3 has 13 residues. The V and J ends lost 4 bases and 6 bases respectively, with 13 bases between them. The CDR3 loop is CASSPRGSDGYTF. The CDR3 DNA is TGTGCCAGCAGCCCCCGGGGTTCCGATGGCTACACCTTC.

This chain connects TRBV28 to TRBJ2-5, with 7 nucleotides matching TRBD1. The CDR3 covers 14 residues. V dropped 3 bases and J dropped 4; count of bases not matched to a gene: 5. In germline, CDR1 is MDHEN, CDR2 SYDVKM. The CDR3 protein is CASSFRQGRETQYF. For the CDR3, the DNA is TGTGCCAGCAGTTTTAGACAGGGAAGAGAGACCCAGTACTTC.

V and J are TRBV2 and TRBJ2-2, with 7 bases that match TRBD1. Per the germline V gene, CDR1 is SNHLY and CDR2 is FYNNEI. Trimming at V came to 6 bases and at J to 7 bases, leaving 11 bases not matched to a gene. The CDR3 length is 15 residues. The chain's CDR3 is CASRKVGGTLGELFF. The CDR3 region has the DNA TGTGCCAGCAGGAAAGTAGGGGGCACGCTCGGGGAGCTGTTTTTT.

The chain is built from TRBV29-1 and TRBJ1-2, with a tentative D call TRBD1 (6 bases). Trimming took 6 bases from V and 1 from J, leaving 15 bases between them. Germline CDR1 and CDR2: SQVTM and ANQGSEA. The length of the CDR3 is 14 residues. DNA for the CDR3: TGCAGCGTCCAGGGGTCCAGGAATAACTATGGCTACACCTTC. It encodes CSVQGSRNNYGYTF.

The chain carries TRBV7-6 and TRBJ2-5, with D hard to call. V lost 5 bases, J lost 5 bases, and 9 bases lay in between. The CDR3 sequence is 12 residues long. The germline V gene encodes CDR1 SGHVS and CDR2 FNYEAQ. CDR3 bases: TGTGCCAGCAGCCCCACCGGGGAGACCCAGTACTTC. This sequence encodes CASSPTGETQYF. Filled out from reference TRBV7-6 and TRBJ2-5, the complete variable domain reads GAGVSQSPRYKVTKRGQDVALRCDPISGHVSLYWYRQALGQGPEFLTYFNYEAQQDKSGLPNDRFSAERPEGSISTLTIQRTEQRDSAMYRCASSPTGETQYFGPGTRLLVL.

This chain joins TRBV7-9 and TRBJ1-1, with 7 bases lining up with TRBD1. This CDR3 contains 14 residues. The V gene's germline CDR1 is SEHNR and CDR2 FQNEAQ (reference sequence). The J segment lost 3 bases and the V segment lost 1 base, leaving 2 bases of the junction unmatched. The CDR3 sequence is CASSLEQGHTEAFF. The CDR3 nucleotides are TGTGCCAGCAGCTTAGAACAGGGGCACACTGAAGCTTTCTTT.

The chain carries TRBV5-1 and TRBJ2-5; 8 bases align to TRBD1. This CDR3 spans 14 amino acids. V was pared by 8 bases and J by 1 base, with 7 bases of the junction left unmatched. Germline loops: CDR1 SGHRS, CDR2 YFSETQ. CDR3 in DNA: TGCGCCAGTAGGGACAGGCGAACCCAAGAGACCCAGTACTTC. Residues: CASRDRRTQETQYF.

The J gene is TRBJ2-3, the V gene TRBV4-1; the D gene is possibly TRBD1 (5 bases). Germline CDR1 and CDR2: MGHRA and YSYEKL. V lost 4 bases, J lost 4 bases, and 18 bases lay in between. The CDR3 is 16 amino acids. CDR3 amino acids: CASSPPGWQGPDTQYF. The CDR3 nucleotides are TGCGCCAGCAGCCCGCCCGGGTGGCAGGGTCCAGATACGCAGTATTTT.

The genes are TRBV10-1 and TRBJ1-3; no clear D. The V and J ends lost 7 bases and 4 bases respectively, with 17 bases between them. Germline V gives CDR1 WNHNN, CDR2 SYGVQD (reference sequence). CDR3 length equals 15 residues. The DNA of the CDR3 is TGCGCCAGCAAAGGAGAGGTCCCAAGAGGAAACACCATATATTTT. Protein: CASKGEVPRGNTIYF.

This clone was found once. The genes are TRBV28 and TRBJ1-2; TRBD1 might be the D (6 bases). V dropped 1 base and J dropped 4 bases, with 16 bases sitting between them. CDR1 and CDR2 (germline): MDHEN, SYDVKM. This CDR3 comprises 16 residues. The CDR3 sequence is CASSLLGQGRGYGYTF. In DNA, the CDR3 is TGTGCCAGCAGTTTATTAGGGCAGGGGAGAGGCTATGGCTACACCTTC.

V and J are TRBV30 and TRBJ2-1, with D maybe TRBD2 (6 bases). V was cut by 1 base and J by 5 bases, with 18 bases left in between. The CDR3 is 16 residues long. The germline CDR1 and CDR2 sequences are GTSNPN and SVGIG (reference sequence). The CDR3 sequence is CAWSGLLAKNHNEQFF. Here the CDR3 DNA reads TGTGCCTGGAGTGGGTTACTAGCCAAAAATCACAATGAGCAGTTCTTC. Complete variable domain (other parts from reference TRBV30 and TRBJ2-1): SQTIHQWPATLVQPVGSPLSLECTVEGTSNPNLYWYRQAAGRGLQLLFYSVGIGQISSEVPQNLSASRPQDRQFILSSKKLLLSDSGFYLCAWSGLLAKNHNEQFFGPGTRLTVL.

V and J are TRBV6-5 and TRBJ2-1, with 7 bases aligning to TRBD2. The CDR3 is made up of 16 amino acids. The germline V gene has CDR1 MNHEY and CDR2 SVGAGI. V shed 4 bases, J shed 7 bases, and the junction held 13 bases outside the gene matches. DNA for the CDR3: TGTGCCAGCAGTTCCGCCTCCGGGACTATCGAGAATGAGCAGTTCTTC. It is translated as CASSSASGTIENEQFF.

The chain links TRBV6-5 to TRBJ2-1; 9 positions match TRBD2. There are 15 residues in the CDR3. The germline gives CDR1 MNHEY, CDR2 SVGAGI. The J segment lost 4 bases and the V segment lost 5 bases, leaving 6 bases of the junction unmatched. This chain's CDR3 is CASSKGLAQYNEQFF. The CDR3 DNA reads TGTGCCAGCAGTAAAGGACTAGCGCAATACAATGAGCAGTTCTTC.